These 8 T cell receptor beta chains came from one sample sequenced in a study of blood T cell repertoires in COVID-19. Repertoires were generated with immunoSEQ multiplex PCR, while TCRdb's copy carries only in-frame clones and drops some. This sample carries a few hundred thousand clones, 70% to 90% of them seen once, and the ten largest clones take about 8%. The sample was peripheral blood. The receptors shown here come from a woman aged 50 to 60 who had recovered from COVID-19.

This rearrangement joins TRBV30 to TRBJ1-1, with 11 bases aligning to TRBD1. The CDR3 has 15 residues. J gave up 5 bases and V 3 bases, and 8 bases lay outside the gene matches. Looked up from germline, CDR1 is GTSNPN and CDR2 is SVGIG (reference sequence). As DNA, the CDR3 is TGTGCCTGGAGCGGACAGGGGGCGAGGAGGACTGAAGCTTTCTTT. The encoded protein is CAWSGQGARRTEAFF.

This chain uses TRBV15 with TRBJ2-1; TRBD1 agrees at 7 bases. V gave up 3 bases and J gave up 10 bases; unmatched junction bases: 9. Germline V CDR1 and CDR2: LNHNV, YYDKDF (reference sequence). CDR3 size: 14 residues. The CDR3: CATSRATGIREQFF. CDR3 sequence (DNA): TGTGCCACCAGCAGGGCGACAGGGATCCGGGAGCAGTTCTTC.

V usage is TRBV28 and J usage is TRBJ1-2, with D perhaps matching TRBD1 (5 bases). The CDR3 covers 14 residues. Per germline, CDR1 MDHEN and CDR2 SYDVKM. The V and J ends lost 5 bases and 5 bases respectively, with 15 bases between them. The CDR3 loop is CASSPPDMGYGYTF. The CDR3 DNA follows: TGTGCCAGCAGTCCGCCGGACATGGGGTATGGCTACACCTTC.

The chain joins TRBV24-1 to TRBJ1-4, with D unclear. Trimming left V 4 bases short and J 7 bases short, with 15 bases between. Germline V gives CDR1 KGHDR, CDR2 SFDVKD. This CDR3 contains 15 residues. CDR3 nucleotides: TGTGCCACCAGTGACCCGACCGACGGAGGTGAAAAACTGTTTTTT. As protein: CATSDPTDGGEKLFF.

This chain joins TRBV10-3 and TRBJ1-3; TRBD1 might be the D (6 bases). The CDR3 length is 14 residues. The V and J ends lost 11 bases and 0 bases respectively, with 14 bases between them. Germline CDR1 reads ENHRY; CDR2 reads SYGVKD. In DNA form, the CDR3 reads TGTGCCGCCACTTCGACAGGCTCTGGAAACACCATATATTTT. This translates into CAATSTGSGNTIYF.

This chain links TRBV6-1 with TRBJ1-2; no clear D. The V end was cut by 0 bases, the J end by 4 bases, with 12 bases between. This CDR3 comprises 15 residues. Per the germline V gene, CDR1 is MNHNS and CDR2 is SASEGT. The CDR3 sequence: CASSEAEQRGYGYTF. CDR3 nucleotide sequence: TGTGCCAGCAGTGAAGCCGAGCAGAGAGGCTATGGCTACACCTTC.

This clone was recorded a few times. The chain recombines TRBV19 with TRBJ1-3; TRBD1 agrees at 10 bases. In germline, CDR1 is LNHDA, CDR2 SQIVND (reference sequence). The CDR3 is made up of 17 amino acids. Unmatched junction bases numbered 10, after V lost 4 bases and J lost 4 bases. DNA of the CDR3: TGTGCCAGTAGTACGCGCCCGGGACAGGGGCCGGGAAACACCATATATTTT. Amino acids: CASSTRPGQGPGNTIYF.

The V gene is TRBV9, the J gene TRBJ2-3; TRBD2 might be the D (5 bases). The CDR3 is made up of 19 amino acids. V was cut by 0 bases and J by 6 bases, with 26 bases left in between. Germline CDR1 SGDLS, CDR2 YYNGEE. CDR3 protein: CASSVGVLVGASRWDTQYF. Here the CDR3 DNA reads TGTGCCAGCAGCGTAGGAGTGTTGGTTGGAGCTAGCCGATGGGATACGCAGTATTTT. Combining the CDR3 with reference TRBV9 and TRBJ2-3 gives the whole variable domain DSGVTQTPKHLITATGQRVTLRCSPRSGDLSVYWYQQSLDQGLQFLIQYYNGEERAKGNILERFSAQQFPDLHSELNLSSLELGDSALYFCASSVGVLVGASRWDTQYFGPGTRLTVL.